These 20 T cell receptor beta chains originate from one sample sequenced in a study of T cell repertoires in cytomegalovirus infection (dated 2019 in TCRdb). Sequencer: Illumina HiSeq 1500. Starting from the raw public reads, TCRdb applied fastp trimming at Q25, assembled clones with MiXCR and retained in-frame beta chains. All rows with the same CDR3 protein become a single entry with the most common DNA and genes. This sample is represented by hundreds of thousands of distinct CDR3 sequences; roughly a quarter of them were singletons. 6.5% to 10% of the sample is held by the ten biggest clonotypes. The sequencing sample was made of CD8+ T cells from PBMCs. These receptor sequences come from a human donor in good health (CMV status not recorded). Some clones in this sample may be carry-over from other donors' samples.

This clonotype was recorded a few times. The chain carries TRBV7-9 and TRBJ2-7; D possibly corresponds to TRBD1 (6 bases). The CDR3 contains 13 residues. Trimming removed 4 bases at V and 4 bases at J, with 11 bases between. Germline V gene lookup returns CDR1 SEHNR and CDR2 FQNEAQ (reference sequence). DNA of the CDR3: TGTGCCAGCAGCTCCGGACAGAAATACGAGCAGTACTTC. This gives the protein CASSSGQKYEQYF.

This clonotype occurred many times. The chain has TRBV12-3 or TRBV12-4 and TRBJ2-1; perhaps TRBD2 as D (5 bases). This CDR3 is 14 amino acids long. Trimming took 4 bases from V and 6 from J, leaving 13 bases between them. The CDR3 DNA is TGTGCCAGCAGTTCCTATCAGCGGCCCAATGAGCAGTTCTTC. Amino acids: CASSSYQRPNEQFF.

This clonotype was seen only a few times. This sequence joins TRBV6-2 or TRBV6-3 and TRBJ2-1, with 8 positions matching TRBD2. This CDR3 is 15 amino acids long. Germline loops: CDR1 MNHEY, CDR2 SVGEGT. The V and J ends lost 3 bases and 8 bases, in that order; junction bases with no gene match: 9. CDR3 DNA sequence: TGTGCCAGCAGTTATGTTGCGGGGGGTAGAGATGAGCAGTTCTTC. Its protein product is CASSYVAGGRDEQFF.

V gene TRBV12-3 or TRBV12-4 combines with J gene TRBJ2-1; D may correspond to TRBD1 or TRBD2 (5 bases each). V was cut by 5 bases and J by 8 bases, with 13 bases left in between. The CDR3 is made up of 13 amino acids. In DNA, the CDR3 is TGTGCCAGCAGTGCCGGGGCCGGCGATGAGCAGTTCTTC. This translates into CASSAGAGDEQFF.

This chain connects TRBV7-6 to TRBJ2-2; maybe TRBD1 (6 bases). Between the trimmed V and J ends, which lost 5 bases and 1 base, there was a span of 17 bases. Germline loops: CDR1 SGHVS, CDR2 FNYEAQ. This CDR3 is 17 amino acids long. The CDR3 region has the DNA TGTGCCAGCAGCACTCCATCAGGGGACCTGAACACCGGGGAGCTGTTTTTT. It specifies CASSTPSGDLNTGELFF.

This clonotype showed up just a few times. The chain joins TRBV4-3 to TRBJ1-1; D not certain. The V end was cut by 7 bases, the J end by 1 base, with 16 bases between. CDR3 size: 15 residues. Germline CDR1 is LGHNA and CDR2 is YSLEER. The CDR3 spells CASTREQGSNTEAFF. The CDR3 DNA reads TGCGCCAGCACCCGGGAGCAAGGTTCGAACACTGAAGCTTTCTTT.

This clonotype was counted only a few times. V usage is TRBV7-9 and J usage is TRBJ2-5, with TRBD1 matching 9 bases. This CDR3 comprises 13 residues. Germline assignment: CDR1 SEHNR and CDR2 FQNEAQ (reference sequence). The trim removed 4 bases at V and 6 bases at J, leaving 3 bases unmatched. The DNA of the CDR3 is TGTGCCAGCAGCTCGGGACAGGGAAAGACCCAGTACTTC. Its protein is CASSSGQGKTQYF.

This clonotype has ten or more counts. The chain uses TRBV7-6 and TRBJ2-1; TRBD2 agrees at 9 bases. The CDR3 runs 17 residues. V was pared by 2 bases and J by 6 bases, with 11 bases of the junction left unmatched. Per the germline V gene, CDR1 is SGHVS and CDR2 is FNYEAQ. For the CDR3, the DNA is TGTGCCAGCAGCTTAATGGCTAGCGGGGTTTATCGCAATGAGCAGTTCTTC. Protein: CASSLMASGVYRNEQFF.

This clonotype was counted many times. The chain uses TRBV7-2 and TRBJ1-1; maybe TRBD1 (6 bases). The ends were cut back, 3 bases at V and 5 bases at J, with 13 bases in the middle. The CDR3 covers 14 residues. Per germline, CDR1 SGHTA and CDR2 FQGNSA. CDR3 sequence reads: CASSLGASGTEAFF. CDR3 coding DNA: TGTGCCAGCAGCTTGGGGGCTAGTGGGACTGAAGCTTTCTTT.

This clonotype was seen at least ten times. The chain carries TRBV28 and TRBJ1-5, with D uncertain. The V end lost 7 bases, the J end lost 0 bases, and 7 bases lay between the germline ends. This CDR3 spans 13 amino acids. The germline gives CDR1 MDHEN, CDR2 SYDVKM. CDR3 protein: CASTIHSNQPQHF. CDR3 DNA: TGTGCCAGCACAATTCATAGCAATCAGCCCCAGCATTTT.

This clonotype was counted a few times. The V gene is TRBV28, the J gene TRBJ1-5; 7 bases agree with TRBD1. The CDR3 loop spans 14 amino acids. V trimming: 6 bases; J trimming: 6 bases; junction bases outside the gene matches: 8. Germline CDR1 and CDR2: MDHEN and SYDVKM. The CDR3 sequence: CASRELTGVQPQHF. The CDR3 nucleotides are TGTGCCAGCAGAGAACTTACAGGGGTTCAGCCCCAGCATTTT.

This clonotype was seen a few times. V usage is TRBV29-1 and J usage is TRBJ1-2; possibly TRBD1 for D (6 bases). There are 13 residues in the CDR3. The V end was cut by 6 bases, the J end by 4 bases, with 15 bases between. From germline, CDR1 is SQVTM and CDR2 ANQGSEA. CDR3 region: CSVEDRISYGYTF. For the CDR3, the DNA is TGCAGCGTCGAGGACAGAATTTCCTATGGCTACACCTTC.

This clonotype was detected only a few times. The rearrangement joins TRBV6-1 to TRBJ2-1; 8 nucleotides line up with TRBD1. V lost 6 bases and J lost 9; bases outside the gene matches: 4. The CDR3 contains 12 residues. Per germline, CDR1 MNHNS and CDR2 SASEGT. The CDR3 is CASSLDRVEQFF. CDR3 bases: TGTGCCAGCAGCCTGGACAGGGTTGAGCAGTTCTTC.

The table lists this clonotype with many counts. This chain connects TRBV20-1 to TRBJ2-1; 8 bases are a match to TRBD1. After removal of 0 bases from V and 4 bases from J, the junction contained 8 bases not matched to a gene. This CDR3 has 16 residues. Germline CDR1 DFQATT, CDR2 SNEGSKA (reference sequence). The CDR3 sequence is CSARDRGQGNYNEQFF. DNA for the CDR3: TGCAGTGCTAGAGATCGCGGACAGGGAAATTACAATGAGCAGTTCTTC.

V and J are TRBV20-1 and TRBJ2-1, with D uncertain. V lost 0 bases to trimming and J lost 1 base, with 10 bases between them. CDR1 is DFQATT and CDR2 is SNEGSKA in the germline V gene (reference sequence). The CDR3 contains 15 residues. CDR3 region: CSARDGLWSYNEQFF. CDR3 bases: TGCAGTGCTAGAGATGGATTGTGGTCCTACAATGAGCAGTTCTTC.

On this clonotype: A single base separates this from a much larger clone, so it may be a read error. The rearrangement joins TRBV7-3 to TRBJ2-2; TRBD2 is a possible D gene (7 bases). There are 17 residues in the CDR3. Germline V gene lookup returns CDR1 SGHTA and CDR2 FQGTGA. The CDR3 loop reads CTSSLGAGATNTGELFF. The CDR3 coding sequence is TGTACCAGCAGCCTGGGGGCGGGGGCCACGAACACCGGGGAGCTGTTTTTT. The whole variable domain, remainder taken from reference TRBV7-3 and TRBJ2-2, is GAGVSQTPSNKVTEKGKYVELRCDPISGHTALYWYRQSLGQGPEFLIYFQGTGAADDSGLPNDRFFAVRPEGSVSTLKIQRTERGDSAVYLCTSSLGAGATNTGELFFGEGSRLTVL.

The chain has TRBV5-1 and TRBJ2-1; 12 nucleotides line up with TRBD2. Germline V gene data show CDR1 as SGHRS and CDR2 as YFSETQ. With 4 bases clipped from V and 4 bases from J, the junction kept 6 bases outside the gene matches. There are 16 residues in the CDR3. The CDR3 nucleotides are TGCGCCAGCAGCATCCTAGCGGGGGGGGGTTACAATGAGCAGTTCTTC. This gives the protein CASSILAGGGYNEQFF.

CDR3 protein: CSVELNLGRAYNEQFF. CDR3 bases: TGCAGCGTTGAACTTAATCTGGGTAGAGCCTACAATGAGCAGTTCTTC. This chain joins TRBV29-1 and TRBJ2-1; D remains unclear. This CDR3 is built from 16 residues. V was cut by 2 bases and J by 2 bases, with 16 bases left in between. Looked up from germline, CDR1 is SQVTM and CDR2 is ANQGSEA.

The V and J genes are TRBV7-8 and TRBJ2-1; D gene ambiguous. Trimming took off 3 bases at V and 8 bases at J, with 5 bases between the two ends. Germline CDR1 is SGHVS and CDR2 is FQNEAQ. CDR3 length equals 11 residues. DNA of the CDR3: TGTGCCAGCAGCTTCGAATATGAGCAGTTCTTC. It yields the protein CASSFEYEQFF.

This clonotype was seen only a few times. The chain recombines TRBV5-6 with TRBJ2-2; 10 bases line up with TRBD2. Germline CDR1 SGHDT, CDR2 YYEEEE. The CDR3 is 18 residues long. V was pared by 1 base and J by 5 bases, with 11 bases of the junction left unmatched. Here the CDR3 DNA reads TGTGCCAGCAGCTTGAACCTAGCGGGGGCCTCGGGGACCGGGGAGCTGTTTTTT. Protein: CASSLNLAGASGTGELFF. Filled out from reference TRBV5-6 and TRBJ2-2, the complete variable domain reads DAGVTQSPTHLIKTRGQQVTLRCSPKSGHDTVSWYQQALGQGPQFIFQYYEEEERQRGNFPDRFSGHQFPNYSSELNVNALLLGDSALYLCASSLNLAGASGTGELFFGEGSRLTVL.